These 32 T cell receptor beta chains share one sample of origin, sequenced in a study of CD8 T cells in Susac syndrome. Reverse transcription of 0.5 to 1 ug RNA was performed with random hexamers. TCRdb used MiXCR to reprocess the immunoSEQ multiplex PCR reads, holding one entry per CDR3 protein. The sample lists about 130,000 distinct CDR3 sequences, approximately 94% occurring once. The sequenced sample was CD4+ T cells from PBMCs. The source is a human donor with multiple sclerosis.

This clonotype was picked up one time. The chain carries TRBV5-1 and TRBJ1-5, with a tentative D call TRBD1 (5 bases). The CDR3 has 13 residues. Germline lookup yields CDR1 SGHRS and CDR2 YFSETQ. V was cut by 5 bases and J by 4 bases, with 10 bases left in between. CDR3 nucleotides: TGCGCCAGCAGGCAGGGTGATAATCAGCCCCAGCATTTT. Translated: CASRQGDNQPQHF.

The chain combines TRBV5-1 with TRBJ2-2; D gene uncertain. Trimming took 0 bases from V and 5 from J, leaving 8 bases between them. Looked up from germline, CDR1 is SGHRS and CDR2 is YFSETQ. This CDR3 is built from 14 residues. Here the CDR3 reads CASSLEQATGELFF. DNA for the CDR3: TGCGCCAGCAGCTTGGAGCAGGCGACCGGGGAGCTGTTTTTT.

The chain uses TRBV12-3 or TRBV12-4 and TRBJ1-4, with no clear D. The V gene lost 7 bases and the J gene lost 5 bases, with 17 bases spanning the gap. This CDR3 is 15 amino acids long. CDR3 coding DNA: TGTGCCAGCAAAGGAGACGGGAGGAAGAATGAAAAACTGTTTTTT. This encodes CASKGDGRKNEKLFF.

The V gene is TRBV4-1, the J gene TRBJ1-1, with TRBD1 as a possible D gene (5 bases). Trimming took off 1 base at V and 2 bases at J, with 11 bases between the two ends. The CDR3 runs to 15 residues. Germline values: CDR1 MGHRA, CDR2 YSYEKL. CDR3 coding DNA: TGCGCCAGCAGCCAAGGGGGAGGGGTTAACACTGAAGCTTTCTTT. It codes for CASSQGGGVNTEAFF.

The chain recombines TRBV10-3 with TRBJ2-2; the D is unclear. The CDR3 covers 13 residues. V dropped 0 bases and J dropped 3 bases, with 2 bases sitting between them. The germline V gene encodes CDR1 ENHRY and CDR2 SYGVKD. CDR3 sequence: CAISESYTGELFF. CDR3 DNA sequence: TGTGCCATCAGTGAGTCCTACACCGGGGAGCTGTTTTTT.

The rearrangement uses TRBV30 and TRBJ2-3; 10 bases are shared with TRBD2. This CDR3 has 16 amino acids. With V trimmed by 1 base and J by 5 bases, 9 bases remained unmatched. CDR1 and CDR2 (germline): GTSNPN, SVGIG (reference sequence). CDR3 nucleotide sequence: TGTGCCTGGAGTGCCGAACTAGCGGGGATGGTAGATACGCAGTATTTT. This translates into CAWSAELAGMVDTQYF. Combining the CDR3 with reference TRBV30 and TRBJ2-3 gives the whole variable domain SQTIHQWPATLVQPVGSPLSLECTVEGTSNPNLYWYRQAAGRGLQLLFYSVGIGQISSEVPQNLSASRPQDRQFILSSKKLLLSDSGFYLCAWSAELAGMVDTQYFGPGTRLTVL.

The CDR3 DNA reads TGTGCCACCAGCAGAGCCCTCAACCCGGGAGGGGCTTCGGGTAACTATGGCTACACCTTC. Its protein is CATSRALNPGGASGNYGYTF. The chain joins TRBV15 to TRBJ1-2, with D tentatively TRBD1 (5 bases). Per the germline V gene, CDR1 is LNHNV and CDR2 is YYDKDF (reference sequence). The CDR3 length is 20 residues. V shed 1 base and J shed 1 base, with 25 bases lying between them. Full variable domain (rest looked up from reference TRBV15 and TRBJ1-2): DAMVIQNPRYQVTQFGKPVTLSCSQTLNHNVMYWYQQKSSQAPKLLFHYYDKDFNNEADTPDNFQSRRPNTSFCFLDIRSPGLGDTAMYLCATSRALNPGGASGNYGYTFGSGTRLTVV.

The chain links TRBV3-1 to TRBJ2-7, with a weak D call TRBD1 (6 bases). The CDR3 sequence is 13 residues long. V was shortened by 2 bases and J by 4 bases, with 9 bases between the two germline ends. Germline lookup yields CDR1 LGHDT and CDR2 YNNKEL (reference sequence). The chain's CDR3 is CASSQQGSYEQYF. CDR3 nucleotides: TGTGCCAGCAGCCAACAGGGGTCGTACGAGCAGTACTTC.

The genes are TRBV7-8 and TRBJ2-2; D unclear. The CDR3 is 16 residues long. V was clipped by 1 base and J by 0 bases, with 9 bases between them. Per the germline V gene, CDR1 is SGHVS and CDR2 is FQNEAQ. The CDR3 region is CASSLGRRPNTGELFF. The CDR3 DNA sequence: TGTGCCAGCAGCTTAGGGCGGCGTCCGAACACCGGGGAGCTGTTTTTT.

The chain recombines TRBV29-1 with TRBJ2-3; TRBD1 agrees at 8 bases. V lost 6 bases and J lost 1; bases outside the gene matches: 9. The CDR3 has 15 amino acids. The germline CDR1 and CDR2 sequences are SQVTM and ANQGSEA. Here the CDR3 reads CSVPGWGQGTDTQYF. The CDR3 DNA follows: TGCAGCGTCCCCGGGTGGGGACAGGGCACAGATACGCAGTATTTT.

The chain has TRBV9 and TRBJ1-1, with D perhaps TRBD1 (5 bases). Trimming left V 4 bases short and J 0 bases short, with 16 bases between. In germline, CDR1 is SGDLS, CDR2 YYNGEE. This CDR3 region has 16 residues. In nucleotides, the CDR3 is TGTGCCAGCAGCCCACCCCGCGGGGCCGTGAACACTGAAGCTTTCTTT. Protein sequence: CASSPPRGAVNTEAFF. The variable domain in full, completed from reference TRBV9 and TRBJ1-1, reads DSGVTQTPKHLITATGQRVTLRCSPRSGDLSVYWYQQSLDQGLQFLIQYYNGEERAKGNILERFSAQQFPDLHSELNLSSLELGDSALYFCASSPPRGAVNTEAFFGQGTRLTVV.

This clonotype occurred once. The V gene is TRBV4-1, the J gene TRBJ1-1; no clear D gene. V lost 8 bases, J lost 5 bases, and 24 bases lay in between. Germline lookup yields CDR1 MGHRA and CDR2 YSYEKL. The CDR3 runs 16 residues. Written as DNA, the CDR3 is TGCGCCAGCTCCCCGTCCGATATGGTTCTCCGTACTGAAGCTTTCTTT. Its protein product is CASSPSDMVLRTEAFF.

This chain links TRBV7-9 with TRBJ2-1, with 7 bases fitting TRBD2. Germline V gene lookup returns CDR1 SEHNR and CDR2 FQNEAQ (reference sequence). The length of the CDR3 is 18 residues. The V and J ends lost 3 bases and 4 bases, in that order; junction bases with no gene match: 15. CDR3 residues: CASSFPSAPAGLYNEQFF. For the CDR3, the DNA is TGTGCCAGCAGCTTCCCCTCAGCGCCAGCGGGATTATACAATGAGCAGTTCTTC.

The rearrangement uses TRBV5-6 and TRBJ2-1, with D possibly TRBD1 on 8 matching bases. The CDR3 has 17 residues. Per germline, CDR1 SGHDT and CDR2 YYEEEE. V gave up 2 bases and J gave up 0 bases, with 15 bases separating them. This CDR3 reads CASSFTGGVNSYNEQFF. In DNA, the CDR3 is TGTGCCAGCAGCTTTACAGGGGGGGTTAACTCCTACAATGAGCAGTTCTTC.

V usage is TRBV30 and J usage is TRBJ2-3; 8 bases map to TRBD2. The CDR3 covers 15 residues. From germline, CDR1 is GTSNPN and CDR2 SVGIG (reference sequence). J gave up 2 bases and V 5 bases, and 9 bases lay outside the gene matches. Written as DNA, the CDR3 is TGTGCCTGGTCAGCTCGCGGGGGGACCACAGATACGCAGTATTTT. Translation: CAWSARGGTTDTQYF.

The chain carries TRBV2 and TRBJ1-1, with 9 bases lining up with TRBD1. With V trimmed by 10 bases and J by 7 bases, 7 bases remained unmatched. CDR1 and CDR2 (germline): SNHLY, FYNNEI. The CDR3 runs to 12 residues. The CDR3 region is CATRQGEGEAFF. The CDR3 coding sequence is TGTGCCACCAGACAGGGGGAGGGTGAAGCTTTCTTT.

The V gene is TRBV5-1, the J gene TRBJ2-1; 7 positions match TRBD1. The length of the CDR3 is 14 residues. The germline V gene has CDR1 SGHRS and CDR2 YFSETQ. V shed 6 bases and J 4 bases; nucleotides not matched to a gene: 7. The CDR3 here is CASKGQVGYNEQFF. CDR3 in DNA: TGCGCCAGCAAAGGACAGGTCGGGTACAATGAGCAGTTCTTC.

This clonotype was observed once. The J gene is TRBJ1-1, the V gene TRBV6-2 or TRBV6-3; no clear D gene. The CDR3 consists of 12 residues. The germline V gene has CDR1 MNHEY and CDR2 SVGEGT. V lost 5 bases to trimming and J lost 5 bases, with 9 bases between them. This CDR3 is CASSPGWTEAFF. The CDR3 DNA reads TGTGCCAGCAGTCCGGGTTGGACTGAAGCTTTCTTT.

The chain employs TRBV30 and TRBJ1-5; TRBD1 matches at 8 bases. V trimming: 5 bases; J trimming: 4 bases; junction bases outside the gene matches: 4. In germline, CDR1 is GTSNPN, CDR2 SVGIG (reference sequence). This CDR3 region has 13 residues. The CDR3 DNA is TGTGCCTGGGATCGACAGGGGAATCAGCCCCAGCATTTT. Its protein product is CAWDRQGNQPQHF.

V and J are TRBV4-3 and TRBJ2-7; no reliable D call. The germline V and J ends were trimmed by 1 base and 0 bases, with 10 bases remaining between them. The CDR3 covers 15 residues. Germline V lookup: CDR1 LGHNA, CDR2 YSLEER. CDR3 DNA: TGCGCCAGCAGCCAAGTTTTAGGCAGCTCCTACGAGCAGTACTTC. The encoded protein is CASSQVLGSSYEQYF.

This rearrangement joins TRBV7-9 to TRBJ1-2; 10 bases match TRBD1. Germline V gene sequence: CDR1 SEHNR, CDR2 FQNEAQ (reference sequence). After removal of 6 bases from V and 4 bases from J, the junction contained 8 bases not matched to a gene. The CDR3 is made up of 15 amino acids. For the CDR3, the DNA is TGTGCCAGCAGATACAATGACAGGGGGCCCTATGGCTACACCTTC. Its protein is CASRYNDRGPYGYTF.

The chain employs TRBV10-3 and TRBJ2-1, with 10 bases identical to TRBD2. The CDR3 contains 16 residues. V dropped 8 bases and J dropped 6; count of bases not matched to a gene: 13. From germline, CDR1 is ENHRY and CDR2 SYGVKD. The CDR3 loop is CAIGGQREGHVNEQFF. The CDR3 DNA reads as TGTGCCATCGGCGGCCAGCGGGAGGGCCATGTCAATGAGCAGTTCTTC.

The J gene is TRBJ2-1, the V gene TRBV19; the match to TRBD2 covers 9 bases. CDR1 is LNHDA, CDR2 SQIVND, per germline (reference sequence). The CDR3 sequence is 16 residues long. V lost 6 bases to trimming and J lost 0 bases; unmatched junction nucleotides: 6. CDR3 sequence (DNA): TGTGCCAGTAGGGCTAGCGGGACACCCTCCTACAATGAGCAGTTCTTC. This encodes CASRASGTPSYNEQFF.

The chain links TRBV19 to TRBJ1-2; D call uncertain. V was trimmed by 3 bases and J by 6 bases, leaving 20 bases between them. The CDR3 is 16 residues long. Germline CDR1 and CDR2: LNHDA and SQIVND (reference sequence). Here the CDR3 reads CASSIGKWGSENGYTF. The CDR3 bases are TGTGCCAGTAGTATCGGTAAATGGGGTTCCGAGAATGGCTACACCTTC.

This clonotype was counted once. This chain uses TRBV3-1 with TRBJ2-1, with 8 bases matching TRBD2. The V gene end was trimmed by 1 base and the J gene end by 11 bases; junction bases not matched to a gene: 13. The germline V gene encodes CDR1 LGHDT and CDR2 YNNKEL (reference sequence). The CDR3 totals 16 residues. CDR3 bases: TGTGCCAGCAGCCAAGGTAGAGCGGGAGCCCCCCTTAAGCAGTTCTTC. It is translated as CASSQGRAGAPLKQFF.

The CDR3 coding sequence is TGTGCCAGCAGCTGGACTAGCACATCACTCTACTACGAGCAGTACTTC. Amino acids: CASSWTSTSLYYEQYF. This sequence joins TRBV7-9 and TRBJ2-7, with 8 positions matching TRBD2. CDR1 and CDR2 from the germline V gene are SEHNR and FQNEAQ (reference sequence). The junction had 11 bases not matched to a gene; V was cut back by 4 bases and J by 3 bases. This CDR3 spans 16 amino acids.

The rearrangement uses TRBV19 and TRBJ2-2; either TRBD1 or TRBD2 may fit D (5 bases each). This CDR3 contains 15 residues. The ends were cut back, 6 bases at V and 0 bases at J, with 11 bases in the middle. CDR1 is LNHDA, CDR2 SQIVND, per germline (reference sequence). This chain's CDR3 is CASRGRASNTGELFF. The CDR3 DNA follows: TGTGCCAGTAGGGGGCGGGCCTCGAACACCGGGGAGCTGTTTTTT.

The CDR3 nucleotides read TGTGCCAGCAGTTACTCAGGGGGCCACGAGCAGTACTTC. Protein: CASSYSGGHEQYF. The rearrangement uses TRBV6-2 or TRBV6-3 and TRBJ2-7; 7 nucleotides align to TRBD1. The germline CDR1 and CDR2 sequences are MNHEY and SVGEGT. This CDR3 spans 13 amino acids. Trimming cost V 0 bases and J 5 bases; bases outside gene matches: 1.

This clonotype has a handful of counts. The chain recombines TRBV6-6 with TRBJ2-7; 10 bases match TRBD1. After removal of 6 bases from V and 3 bases from J, the junction contained 5 bases not matched to a gene. The CDR3 covers 14 residues. Germline CDR1 is MNHNY and CDR2 is SVGAGI (reference sequence). The CDR3, as DNA: TGTGCCAGCAGCCCCGGGACAGGGGTCTACGAGCAGTACTTC. Translating it yields CASSPGTGVYEQYF.

This chain connects TRBV20-1 to TRBJ2-5, with TRBD2 as a possible D gene (5 bases). From germline, CDR1 is DFQATT and CDR2 SNEGSKA (reference sequence). This CDR3 spans 13 amino acids. The germline V and J ends were trimmed by 5 bases and 9 bases, with 19 bases remaining between them. The CDR3 DNA reads TGCAGTGCTTTCGTGCTCACGGTGAGGGCCCAGTACTTC. Protein sequence: CSAFVLTVRAQYF.

The CDR3 coding sequence is TGTGCCAGCAGCTTAGCTGGTTATGGCTACACCTTC. Translation gives CASSLAGYGYTF. The rearrangement joins TRBV7-9 to TRBJ1-2; D ambiguous. The CDR3 has 12 residues. Between the trimmed V and J ends, which lost 0 bases and 5 bases, there was a span of 4 bases. Germline CDR1 is SEHNR and CDR2 is FQNEAQ (reference sequence).

CDR3 DNA sequence: TGTGCCAGCAGCGAAGGTGGGATCCTGAAGAATGAGCAGTTCTTC. This codes for CASSEGGILKNEQFF. This rearrangement joins TRBV7-9 to TRBJ2-1; D is unclear. This CDR3 is built from 15 residues. V was clipped by 5 bases and J by 7 bases, with 18 bases between them. CDR1 and CDR2 (germline): SEHNR, FQNEAQ (reference sequence).